These 10 T cell receptor beta chains originate from one sample sequenced in a study of technical replicates of blood from a handful of donors. TCRdb's copy holds only in-frame clones and misses some; the assay was immunoSEQ multiplex PCR. The table lists some 70,000 clones, approximately 90% of them singletons. Input material: PBMCs. These receptors originate from a human donor in good health. Some clones in this sample may be carry-over from other donors' samples.

The chain links TRBV19 to TRBJ2-1, with a weak D call TRBD2 (6 bases). There are 15 residues in the CDR3. Germline V gives CDR1 LNHDA, CDR2 SQIVND (reference sequence). V was pared by 7 bases and J by 6 bases, with 19 bases between. Written as DNA, the CDR3 is TGTGCCAGTAACGGGGGAGAAATTGGTGGCAATGAGCAGTTCTTC. The encoded protein is CASNGGEIGGNEQFF.

The chain employs TRBV4-3 and TRBJ2-7; D might be TRBD2 (6 bases). The germline V gene encodes CDR1 LGHNA and CDR2 YSLEER. V was cut by 4 bases and J by 0 bases, with 13 bases left in between. This CDR3 comprises 15 residues. CDR3 nucleotides: TGCGCCAGCAGCCCCGCGGTCGGGAGCTCCTACGAGCAGTACTTC. Translated, it gives CASSPAVGSSYEQYF.

The V call is TRBV5-1, the J call TRBJ1-4; D is unresolved. CDR3 size: 15 residues. V was shortened by 0 bases and J by 3 bases, with 9 bases between the two germline ends. Germline values: CDR1 SGHRS, CDR2 YFSETQ. The CDR3 loop is CASSLVSGPNEKLFF. The DNA of the CDR3 is TGCGCCAGCAGCTTGGTGTCTGGCCCTAATGAAAAACTGTTTTTT.

The rearrangement uses TRBV7-3 and TRBJ2-3; TRBD1 is a possible D gene (6 bases). The germline V gene has CDR1 SGHTA and CDR2 FQGTGA. This CDR3 contains 15 residues. V was trimmed by 4 bases and J by 3 bases, leaving 14 bases between them. CDR3 amino acids: CASSSQGESTDTQYF. The CDR3 nucleotides read TGTGCCAGCAGCTCACAGGGTGAAAGTACAGATACGCAGTATTTT.

This clone has a handful of counts. CDR3 DNA: TGTGCCAGCAGCCCACAATCCTCCGATGGGGCAGTCTCCTACGAGCAGTACTTC. Its protein is CASSPQSSDGAVSYEQYF. The V gene is TRBV7-9, the J gene TRBJ2-7; maybe TRBD1 (5 bases). The germline gives CDR1 SEHNR, CDR2 FQNEAQ (reference sequence). The CDR3 has 18 residues. V was pared by 5 bases and J by 0 bases, with 23 bases between.

CDR3 sequence: CSFRSGQGGEQYF. Here the CDR3 DNA reads TGCAGCTTCCGTAGCGGACAGGGCGGGGAGCAGTACTTC. V usage is TRBV29-1 and J usage is TRBJ2-7; 8 bases are shared with TRBD1. Germline CDR1 SQVTM, CDR2 ANQGSEA. The CDR3 is 13 amino acids. V trimming: 8 bases; J trimming: 7 bases; junction bases outside the gene matches: 13.

This clone has just one count. J is TRBJ2-1 and V is TRBV19; TRBD2 might be the D (7 bases). Germline V gives CDR1 LNHDA, CDR2 SQIVND (reference sequence). The CDR3 length is 15 residues. Trimming cost V 7 bases and J 0 bases, with 13 bases left between them. This CDR3 is CASKLAGASYNEQFF. The CDR3 DNA reads TGTGCCAGTAAGTTGGCGGGGGCCTCCTACAATGAGCAGTTCTTC.

CDR3 DNA: TGCGCCAGCAGCCAAGATTATGATCAGCCCCAGCATTTT. Translation: CASSQDYDQPQHF. This chain joins TRBV4-3 and TRBJ1-5; D call uncertain. The CDR3 is made up of 13 amino acids. CDR1 and CDR2 from the germline V gene are LGHNA and YSLEER. V was pared by 0 bases and J by 5 bases, with 5 bases between.

V usage is TRBV6-1 and J usage is TRBJ2-3; perhaps TRBD1 as D (6 bases). This CDR3 comprises 13 residues. The germline V gene has CDR1 MNHNS and CDR2 SASEGT. CDR3: CANKDSYTDTQYF. The DNA for the CDR3 is TGTGCTAACAAGGACAGCTACACAGATACGCAGTATTTT.

The rearrangement links TRBV7-8 to TRBJ2-1, with D perhaps TRBD2 (5 bases). Trimming cost V 1 base and J 7 bases, with 17 bases left between them. The germline CDR1 and CDR2 sequences are SGHVS and FQNEAQ. The CDR3 has 16 residues. The CDR3 here is CASSLDFGELSNEQFF. The CDR3 DNA sequence: TGTGCCAGCAGCTTAGATTTCGGGGAGTTATCGAATGAGCAGTTCTTC.